This T cell receptor (beta chain) was captured in a study of T cells after yellow fever vaccination (dated by TCRdb to about 2019). Regarding the complete study: Libraries from fractions with low cell numbers were prepared with the SMART-Seq v4 Ultra Low Input RNA kit. To follow T-cell clones before and after both primary and booster YFV17D yellow fever vaccination, bulk TCR alpha and beta repertoires underwent longitudinal sequencing. Blood samples were taken at several timepoints before and after primary and secondary immunization, and bulk PBMC replicates and cell subsets were isolated. The cohort comprised two healthy male donors, one aged 18 to 30 and one aged 30 to 40 years.

This clonotype showed up many times. The clone's antigen remains unknown. No much larger clone is present one base from it, and per-base qualities are unavailable. The germline V gene gives CDR1 as SGHTA and CDR2 as FQGNSA. The CDR3 sequence holds 14 residues, the cysteine and phenylalanine included. CDR3 DNA is the only sequence kept; it has 42 bases, read in frame from the first base. Relative to germline, V is missing 6 bases and J is missing 2 bases, with 6 bases of the junction outside any gene match. General study outcomes and caveats: Compared with the primary T-cell response, the secondary T-cell response was faster but weaker, reaching its peak on day 5 rather than on day 15. Only a couple of donors were included in the study, so the extent to which the findings can be generalized is limited. Most clones expanded after primary vaccination (96% of CD4 and 88% of CD8) were re-detected after the booster, suggesting that broad memory maintenance occurred. A small fraction of clonotypes showed up in both the CD4 and CD8 compartments, probably as a result of convergent recombination. Computational filtering was required because FACS-sorted repertoires could contain abundant contaminating clonotypes from the bulk population.

Reads for this sample came from an Illumina NovaSeq 6000. TCR cDNA was synthesized by 5'RACE template switching, through which a universal primer site and unique molecular identifiers were introduced. cDNA synthesis was primed from both the TCR alpha and TCR beta constant segments. Library amplification used two PCR steps, and the second PCR step added sample barcodes and sequencing adapters. Sequencing of libraries was performed on Illumina HiSeq 2500 (2x100 bp) or NovaSeq (2x150 bp). The study's processing was this. Reads were demultiplexed and collapsed into UMI consensus sequences with MIGEC, and V(D)J alignment was performed with MiXCR. Using edgeR on replicate PBMC samples, clonotypes were called vaccine-responding if FDR was below 0.01 and the log2 fold change was above 5 up to day 15. Each bulk clonotype received a CD4 or CD8 identity based on whether the sequenced CD4 or CD8 repertoire contained that clonotype at higher abundance. TCRdb passed the public sequencing reads through fastp at Q25 and MiXCR, retaining productive beta sequences. Every distinct CDR3 protein forms one entry, paired with its most common genes and DNA. None of the V and J calls come from the authors' own analysis; TCRdb made them. The table for this sample lists about 310,000 distinct CDR3 sequences; approximately 3.8% of them were counted only once. The top ten clones comprise around a quarter of the sample.

In light of the paper, this sample's treatment or condition label describes: live attenuated yellow fever vaccine strain. Two biological replicates of bulk PBMCs were collected at each blood-draw timepoint. A standard Ficoll-Paque protocol was used to isolate PBMCs from peripheral blood. TriZol was used to extract RNA from bulk PBMCs, from CD4 and CD8 fractions, and from dextramer-positive and dextramer-negative fractions. Specimen: PBMCs, collected on the day of the yellow fever booster vaccination. The chain is assembled from TRBV7-2 and TRBJ2-5, and 7 junctional nucleotides match TRBD1. This clonotype originated in a man in his late teens or twenties who received the YFV17D yellow fever vaccine. CDR3 region: CASSRARGQETQYF. The nucleotide sequence is given as TGTGCCAGCAGTCGCGCCAGGGGGCAAGAGACCCAGTACTTC.